A single sample gave rise to the 29 T cell receptor beta chains below, sequenced in a study of response to subunit inactivated influenza vaccine. Via MiXCR, TCRdb re-called the RT-PCR reads, giving one row per CDR3 protein. The sample consists of more than 450,000 distinct CDR3 sequences, 10% to 12% of them appearing once. The same data also contributed to another study, on T cells expressing NK-cell markers. That source reports: It was by 5'RACE template switching with UMIs that TCR beta cDNA was made.

The sequencing used PBMCs from blood, collected on the day of vaccination. These receptors originate from a man in his forties or fifties who received an inactivated influenza vaccine.

This clonotype was counted ten times or more. The chain uses TRBV6-5 and TRBJ1-1, with no clear D. Germline V gives CDR1 MNHEY, CDR2 SVGAGI. CDR3 length: 13 amino acids. The V gene lost 2 bases and the J gene lost 3 bases, with 7 bases spanning the gap. The CDR3 coding sequence is TGTGCCAGCAGTTACGCGGGTTACACTGAAGCTTTCTTT. The encoded protein is CASSYAGYTEAFF.

This clonotype was seen a few times. This chain connects TRBV28 to TRBJ2-5; the D gene is possibly TRBD1 (6 bases). Per germline, CDR1 MDHEN and CDR2 SYDVKM. The V end was cut by 7 bases, the J end by 5 bases, with 17 bases between. The CDR3 runs to 14 residues. The CDR3 DNA reads as TGTGCCAGCATGGACAGTTCTATGGGGGAGACCCAGTACTTC. It specifies CASMDSSMGETQYF.

The genes are TRBV6-1 and TRBJ1-4; D uncertain. Between the trimmed V and J ends, which lost 7 bases and 6 bases, there was a span of 15 bases. Germline V gene data show CDR1 as MNHNS and CDR2 as SASEGT. The CDR3 runs 14 residues. CDR3 coding DNA: TGTGCCAGCAACGAGGACGCCCGAGATGAAAAACTGTTTTTT. This gives the protein CASNEDARDEKLFF.

This clonotype was picked up a small number of times. The V gene is TRBV12-3 or TRBV12-4, the J gene TRBJ2-7; no clear D. Deletions cut 3 bases from V and 2 bases from J, with 11 bases between. The CDR3 is made up of 14 amino acids. The CDR3 nucleotides are TGTGCCAGCAGTTTTGGCGGATTCGCCTACGAGCAGTACTTC. Translated: CASSFGGFAYEQYF.

This chain uses TRBV18 with TRBJ2-1; 7 bases are a match to TRBD2. V dropped 0 bases and J dropped 2; count of bases not matched to a gene: 4. The CDR3 length is 16 residues. Germline CDR1 is KGHSH and CDR2 is LQKENI. This CDR3 is CASSPPGAGAYNEQFF. The CDR3 bases are TGTGCCAGCTCACCACCGGGTGCGGGGGCCTACAATGAGCAGTTCTTC.

A few counts support this clonotype. This sequence joins TRBV18 and TRBJ2-3; TRBD2 is a possible D gene (5 bases). The CDR3 is 14 residues long. The V and J ends lost 1 base and 2 bases respectively, with 7 bases between them. Germline V gene data show CDR1 as KGHSH and CDR2 as LQKENI. Here the CDR3 reads CASSPRDYTDTQYF. As DNA, the CDR3 is TGTGCCAGCTCACCACGCGACTACACAGATACGCAGTATTTT.

The chain recombines TRBV12-3 or TRBV12-4 with TRBJ2-5; the D is unclear. The CDR3 totals 14 residues. V gave up 2 bases and J gave up 0 bases, with 7 bases separating them. CDR3 region: CASSLRSDQETQYF. Written as DNA, the CDR3 is TGTGCCAGCAGTTTACGGAGCGACCAAGAGACCCAGTACTTC.

The V call is TRBV6-1, the J call TRBJ2-1, with TRBD2 matching 7 bases. The CDR3 has 16 residues. Germline trimming cut 8 bases from V and 4 bases from J; bases unmatched to any gene: 14. Germline CDR1 MNHNS, CDR2 SASEGT. The CDR3, as DNA: TGTGCCAGCGCTGGCGGGAGCCGTGATAAATACAATGAGCAGTTCTTC. It translates to CASAGGSRDKYNEQFF.

V usage is TRBV5-5 and J usage is TRBJ1-2; D is perhaps TRBD1 (6 bases). V lost 3 bases to trimming and J lost 1 base, with 10 bases between them. Germline lookup yields CDR1 SGHKS and CDR2 YYEKEE (reference sequence). The CDR3 length is 14 residues. As DNA, the CDR3 is TGTGCCAGCAGCTCATCGGACAGTAACTATGGCTACACCTTC. Amino acids: CASSSSDSNYGYTF.

The chain carries TRBV5-6 and TRBJ1-2, with 8 bases fitting TRBD1. The CDR3 contains 15 residues. CDR1 SGHDT and CDR2 YYEEEE come from the germline V gene. The V gene end was trimmed by 3 bases and the J gene end by 4 bases; junction bases not matched to a gene: 8. In DNA form, the CDR3 reads TGTGCCAGCAGCTCGGGACAGGCTAGTACCTATGGCTACACCTTC. Translated, it gives CASSSGQASTYGYTF.

The chain employs TRBV10-3 and TRBJ2-7; D may be TRBD2 (7 bases). CDR1 and CDR2 from the germline V gene are ENHRY and SYGVKD. The CDR3 runs to 15 residues. V was shortened by 4 bases and J by 0 bases, with 13 bases between the two germline ends. CDR3 protein: CAISAGAGASYEQYF. For the CDR3, the DNA is TGTGCCATCAGTGCGGGGGCGGGGGCCTCCTACGAGCAGTACTTC.

This clonotype was recorded a few times. The chain combines TRBV15 with TRBJ2-7, with 8 positions matching TRBD1. Germline assignment: CDR1 LNHNV and CDR2 YYDKDF (reference sequence). The junction had 5 bases not matched to a gene; V was cut back by 2 bases and J by 2 bases. The CDR3 contains 15 residues. The CDR3, as DNA: TGTGCCACCAGCAGATCCAGGGGGCCTACCTACGAGCAGTACTTC. Residues: CATSRSRGPTYEQYF.

This clonotype was picked up many times. The chain couples TRBV5-1 to TRBJ2-3; D gene ambiguous. The CDR3 contains 15 residues. V lost 4 bases and J 4 bases, leaving 16 bases between the germline ends. Looked up from germline, CDR1 is SGHRS and CDR2 is YFSETQ. Here the CDR3 reads CASSAGRHRSDTQYF. The DNA of the CDR3 is TGCGCCAGCAGCGCCGGACGGCATCGGTCAGATACGCAGTATTTT.

This clonotype occurred a few times. The chain carries TRBV6-5 and TRBJ2-2, with D uncertain. CDR3 length: 15 amino acids. V dropped 4 bases and J dropped 0 bases, with 9 bases sitting between them. Germline-derived CDR1 and CDR2 are MNHEY and SVGAGI. This CDR3 reads CASSSQRTNTGELFF. In DNA, the CDR3 is TGTGCCAGCAGTTCGCAGCGAACGAACACCGGGGAGCTGTTTTTT.

J is TRBJ1-5 and V is TRBV19, with 8 nucleotides matching TRBD1. CDR1 and CDR2 from the germline V gene are LNHDA and SQIVND (reference sequence). The CDR3 is made up of 16 amino acids. V shed 3 bases, J shed 0 bases, and the junction held 4 bases outside the gene matches. CDR3 bases: TGTGCCAGTAGTATCTGGACAGGGAATAGCAATCAGCCCCAGCATTTT. This gives the protein CASSIWTGNSNQPQHF.

This sequence joins TRBV5-1 and TRBJ2-1; 11 bases line up with TRBD2. Germline-derived CDR1 and CDR2 are SGHRS and YFSETQ. The CDR3 has 17 amino acids. V trimming: 4 bases; J trimming: 9 bases; junction bases outside the gene matches: 15. Written as DNA, the CDR3 is TGCGCCAGCAGCCAACGAGCGGGACTAGCGGTGGGGATTGAGCAGTTCTTC. This gives the protein CASSQRAGLAVGIEQFF.

This clonotype was detected many times. The rearrangement uses TRBV12-3 or TRBV12-4 and TRBJ2-3; 8 positions agree with TRBD2. After removal of 3 bases from V and 1 base from J, the junction contained 3 bases not matched to a gene. This CDR3 is built from 15 residues. The CDR3 sequence is CASSFGRGGTDTQYF. The DNA for the CDR3 is TGTGCCAGCAGTTTTGGGCGGGGGGGCACAGATACGCAGTATTTT.

The chain links TRBV27 to TRBJ2-7; 11 positions match TRBD2. The CDR3 is 15 residues long. V dropped 5 bases and J dropped 6; count of bases not matched to a gene: 9. From germline, CDR1 is MNHEY and CDR2 SMNVEV (reference sequence). The CDR3 sequence is CASSILAGVVSEQYF. The CDR3 DNA sequence: TGTGCCAGCAGTATACTAGCGGGGGTAGTTTCCGAGCAGTACTTC.

The chain uses TRBV27 and TRBJ2-2, with 13 bases that match TRBD2. The CDR3 is 18 residues long. V trimming: 5 bases; J trimming: 5 bases; junction bases outside the gene matches: 11. The germline V gene has CDR1 MNHEY and CDR2 SMNVEV (reference sequence). CDR3: CASSREHPGLAGTGELFF. CDR3 nucleotide sequence: TGTGCCAGCAGTCGAGAACATCCGGGACTAGCGGGAACCGGGGAGCTGTTTTTT.

The chain uses TRBV11-2 and TRBJ2-5, with 11 positions matching TRBD1. Germline V lookup: CDR1 SGHAT, CDR2 FQNNGV. V was clipped by 5 bases and J by 0 bases; unmatched bases: 2. The CDR3 loop spans 15 amino acids. The CDR3 is CASSRGQGDQETQYF. The CDR3 DNA reads as TGTGCCAGCAGCAGGGGACAGGGGGACCAAGAGACCCAGTACTTC.

This clonotype was found a few times. The J gene is TRBJ1-5, the V gene TRBV5-1; 7 bases match TRBD1. The CDR3 totals 15 residues. V was clipped by 5 bases and J by 0 bases; unmatched bases: 5. From germline, CDR1 is SGHRS and CDR2 YFSETQ. CDR3 sequence reads: CASRVGTDSNQPQHF. CDR3 DNA sequence: TGCGCCAGCAGGGTAGGGACAGATAGCAATCAGCCCCAGCATTTT.

The chain employs TRBV11-2 and TRBJ2-3; 12 nucleotides match TRBD2. CDR3 length: 17 residues. Germline V gene lookup returns CDR1 SGHAT and CDR2 FQNNGV. Losses at the gene ends were 4 bases for V and 4 bases for J; bases not matched to a gene: 9. For the CDR3, the DNA is TGTGCCAGCAGCTACGGACTAGCGGGGCATTTTCCAGATACGCAGTATTTT. This gives the protein CASSYGLAGHFPDTQYF. Using reference TRBV11-2 and TRBJ2-3 for the parts outside the CDR3, the full variable domain is EAGVAQSPRYKIIEKRQSVAFWCNPISGHATLYWYQQILGQGPKLLIQFQNNGVVDDSQLPKDRFSAERLKGVDSTLKIQPAKLEDSAVYLCASSYGLAGHFPDTQYFGPGTRLTVL.

The chain recombines TRBV29-1 with TRBJ2-7, with 14 bases lining up with TRBD2. The CDR3 runs 14 residues. After removal of 4 bases from V and 6 bases from J, the junction contained 5 bases not matched to a gene. Germline V CDR1 and CDR2: SQVTM, ANQGSEA. CDR3 bases: TGCAGCGTTGGGGGACTAGCGGGAGTGGCCGAGCAGTACTTC. Translated: CSVGGLAGVAEQYF.

Concerning this clonotype: The DNA is left out, because the CDR3 cannot be placed on it with certainty; the CDR3 is given as TCRdb lists it. The J gene is TRBJ1-2, the V gene TRBV7-2; no DNA check was done on the table's D call, TRBD1. Germline loops: CDR1 SGHTA, CDR2 FQGNSA. The CDR3 is 17 residues long, counting both termini. This CDR3 is CASSFGPGDLPYYGYTF.

This chain connects TRBV7-2 to TRBJ2-1, with 8 bases lining up with TRBD2. This CDR3 contains 15 residues. V lost 2 bases, J lost 10 bases, and 10 bases stayed unmatched. Per germline, CDR1 SGHTA and CDR2 FQGNSA. CDR3 loop: CASSLRGSGVSEQFF. CDR3 nucleotide sequence: TGTGCCAGCAGCTTAAGGGGTAGCGGGGTTTCAGAGCAGTTCTTC.

The chain combines TRBV28 with TRBJ2-5, with TRBD2 matching over 7 bases. V trimming: 5 bases; J trimming: 4 bases; junction bases outside the gene matches: 10. CDR1 and CDR2 (germline): MDHEN, SYDVKM. This CDR3 region has 15 residues. The CDR3 spells CASSPSAGDAETQYF. DNA of the CDR3: TGTGCCAGCAGTCCTTCGGCGGGGGACGCAGAGACCCAGTACTTC.

This clonotype was seen more than once but under ten times. The chain is built from TRBV20-1 and TRBJ1-1; a possible D gene is TRBD1 (5 bases). Germline V CDR1 and CDR2: DFQATT, SNEGSKA (reference sequence). The CDR3 runs 13 residues. Trimming removed 3 bases from V and 0 bases from J, with 8 bases in between. CDR3 protein: CSARPGVNTEAFF. The CDR3 DNA follows: TGCAGTGCTAGGCCGGGGGTGAACACTGAAGCTTTCTTT.

This clonotype was recorded a few times. The chain carries TRBV25-1 and TRBJ1-2; 9 bases agree with TRBD1. V was clipped by 2 bases and J by 5 bases; unmatched bases: 6. CDR1 is MGHDK and CDR2 is SYGVNS in the germline V gene. This CDR3 region has 15 residues. The CDR3: CASSEPDRGTYGYTF. CDR3 DNA: TGTGCCAGCAGTGAACCTGACAGGGGGACATATGGCTACACCTTC.

This clonotype was seen more than once but under ten times. The V gene is TRBV12-3 or TRBV12-4, the J gene TRBJ2-1; either TRBD1 or TRBD2 may fit D (6 bases each). V was trimmed by 3 bases and J by 6 bases, leaving 18 bases between them. The CDR3 is made up of 16 amino acids. This chain's CDR3 is CASSLGGRVVVNEQFF. The CDR3 nucleotides read TGTGCCAGCAGTTTGGGGGGCAGGGTAGTGGTCAATGAGCAGTTCTTC.